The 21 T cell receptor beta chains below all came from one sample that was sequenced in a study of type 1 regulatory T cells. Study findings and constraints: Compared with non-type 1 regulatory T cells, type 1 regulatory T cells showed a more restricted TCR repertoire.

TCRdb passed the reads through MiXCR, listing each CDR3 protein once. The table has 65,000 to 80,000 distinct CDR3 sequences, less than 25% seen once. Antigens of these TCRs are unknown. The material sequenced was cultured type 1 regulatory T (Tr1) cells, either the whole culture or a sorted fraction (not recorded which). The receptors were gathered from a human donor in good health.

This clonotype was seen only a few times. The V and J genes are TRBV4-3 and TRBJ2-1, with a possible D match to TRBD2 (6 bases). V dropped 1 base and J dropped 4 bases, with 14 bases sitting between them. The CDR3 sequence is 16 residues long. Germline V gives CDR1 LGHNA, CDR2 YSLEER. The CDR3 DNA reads TGCGCCAGCAGCCAAGGGGAGCGGGCCCCTTACAATGAGCAGTTCTTC. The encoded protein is CASSQGERAPYNEQFF.

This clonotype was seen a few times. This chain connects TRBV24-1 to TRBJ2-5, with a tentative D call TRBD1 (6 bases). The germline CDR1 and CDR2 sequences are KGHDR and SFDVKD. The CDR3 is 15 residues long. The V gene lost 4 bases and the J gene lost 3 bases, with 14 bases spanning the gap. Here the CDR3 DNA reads TGTGCCACCAGTGAAACCGGGACAAAGAAAGAGACCCAGTACTTC. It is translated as CATSETGTKKETQYF.

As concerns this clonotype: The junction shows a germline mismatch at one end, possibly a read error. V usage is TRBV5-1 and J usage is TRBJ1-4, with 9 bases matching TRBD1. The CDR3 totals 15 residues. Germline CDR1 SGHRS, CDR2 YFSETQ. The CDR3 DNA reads TGCACCAGCAGGCTATGGACAGGGGCTGATGAAAAACTGTTTTTT. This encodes CTSRLWTGADEKLFF.

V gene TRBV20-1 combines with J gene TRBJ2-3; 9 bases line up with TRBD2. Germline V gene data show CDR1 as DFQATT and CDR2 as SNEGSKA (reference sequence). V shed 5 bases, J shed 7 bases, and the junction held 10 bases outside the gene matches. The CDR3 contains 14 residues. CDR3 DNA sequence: TGCAGTGCTCCTGAGCGGGGGGCTGGGTATACGCAGTATTTT. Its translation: CSAPERGAGYTQYF.

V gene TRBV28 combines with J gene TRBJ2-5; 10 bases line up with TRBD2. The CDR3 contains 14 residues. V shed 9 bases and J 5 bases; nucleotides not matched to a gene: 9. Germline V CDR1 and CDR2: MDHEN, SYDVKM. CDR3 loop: CASRAGGPSETQYF. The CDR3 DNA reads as TGTGCCAGTAGAGCGGGAGGGCCGTCGGAGACCCAGTACTTC.

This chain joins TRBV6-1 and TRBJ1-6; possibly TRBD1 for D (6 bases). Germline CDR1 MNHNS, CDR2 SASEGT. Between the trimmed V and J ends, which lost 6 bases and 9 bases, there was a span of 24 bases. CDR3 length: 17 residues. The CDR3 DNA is TGTGCCAGCAGGGGGGGCGGCGGTCAGGGGACGAGTTCACCCCTCCACTTT. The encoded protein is CASRGGGGQGTSSPLHF.

This CDR3 is CSVEDRVGAFF. The DNA of the CDR3 is TGCAGCGTTGAGGACAGGGTTGGAGCTTTCTTT. The chain uses TRBV29-1 and TRBJ1-1; the match to TRBD1 covers 8 bases. The CDR3 spans 11 residues. The V segment lost 3 bases and the J segment 10 bases; nucleotides outside the gene matches: 4. Germline CDR1 reads SQVTM; CDR2 reads ANQGSEA.

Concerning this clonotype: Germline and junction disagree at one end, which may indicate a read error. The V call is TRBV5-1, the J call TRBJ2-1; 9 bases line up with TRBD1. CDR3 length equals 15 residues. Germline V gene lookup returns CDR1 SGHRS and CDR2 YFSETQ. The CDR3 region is CTSSFRQGAYNEQFF. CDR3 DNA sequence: TGCACCAGCAGTTTCCGACAGGGGGCCTACAATGAGCAGTTCTTC.

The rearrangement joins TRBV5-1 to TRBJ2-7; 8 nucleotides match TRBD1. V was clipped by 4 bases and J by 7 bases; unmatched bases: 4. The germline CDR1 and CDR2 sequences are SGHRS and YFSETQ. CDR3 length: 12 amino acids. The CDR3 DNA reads TGCGCCAGCAGCCAGGGGGCGAGGGAGCAGTACTTC. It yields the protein CASSQGAREQYF.

The CDR3 DNA follows: TGCAGCGTCCGGAAAACTAGCACAGATACGCAGTATTTT. This translates into CSVRKTSTDTQYF. This sequence joins TRBV29-1 and TRBJ2-3; D gene uncertain. CDR1 is SQVTM and CDR2 is ANQGSEA in the germline V gene. V was shortened by 6 bases and J by 0 bases, with 10 bases between the two germline ends. The CDR3 runs 13 residues.

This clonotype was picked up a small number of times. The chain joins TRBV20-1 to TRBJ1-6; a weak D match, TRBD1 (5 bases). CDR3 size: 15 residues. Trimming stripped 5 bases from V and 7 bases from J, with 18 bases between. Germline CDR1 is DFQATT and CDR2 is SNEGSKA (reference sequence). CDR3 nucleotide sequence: TGCAGTGCTCCCCTCGGGACCGAGGGGAATTCACCCCTCCACTTT. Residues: CSAPLGTEGNSPLHF.

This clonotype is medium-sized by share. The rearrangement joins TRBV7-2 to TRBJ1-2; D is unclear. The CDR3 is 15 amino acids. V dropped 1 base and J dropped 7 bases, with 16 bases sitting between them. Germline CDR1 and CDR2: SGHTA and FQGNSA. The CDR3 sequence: CASSLVLGGLRGYTF. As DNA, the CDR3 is TGTGCCAGCAGCTTAGTCCTTGGCGGTTTGCGTGGCTACACCTTC.

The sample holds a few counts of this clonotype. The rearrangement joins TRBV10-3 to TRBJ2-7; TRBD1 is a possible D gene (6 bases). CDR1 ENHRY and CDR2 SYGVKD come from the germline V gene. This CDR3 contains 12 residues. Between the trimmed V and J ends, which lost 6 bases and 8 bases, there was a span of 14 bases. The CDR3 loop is CAIRGAAGQQYF. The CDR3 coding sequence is TGTGCCATCAGGGGGGCTGCCGGACAGCAGTACTTC.

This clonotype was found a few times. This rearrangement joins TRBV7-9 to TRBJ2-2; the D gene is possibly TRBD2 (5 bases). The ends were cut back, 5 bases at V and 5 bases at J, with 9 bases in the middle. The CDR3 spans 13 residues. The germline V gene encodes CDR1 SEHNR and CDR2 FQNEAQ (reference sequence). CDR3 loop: CASSKTTTGELFF. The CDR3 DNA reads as TGTGCCAGCAGCAAGACTACAACCGGGGAGCTGTTTTTT.

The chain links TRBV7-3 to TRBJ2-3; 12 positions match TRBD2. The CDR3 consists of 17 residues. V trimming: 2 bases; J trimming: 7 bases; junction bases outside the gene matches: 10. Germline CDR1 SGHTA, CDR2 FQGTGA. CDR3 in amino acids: CASSLGGLAGPRHTQYF. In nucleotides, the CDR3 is TGTGCCAGCAGCTTAGGAGGACTAGCGGGACCCCGCCATACGCAGTATTTT.

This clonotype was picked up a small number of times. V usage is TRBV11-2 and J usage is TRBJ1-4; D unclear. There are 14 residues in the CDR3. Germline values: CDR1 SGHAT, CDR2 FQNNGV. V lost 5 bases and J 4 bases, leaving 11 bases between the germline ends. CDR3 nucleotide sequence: TGTGCCAGCAGCCAACGAGCCCGTAATGAAAAACTGTTTTTT. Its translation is CASSQRARNEKLFF.

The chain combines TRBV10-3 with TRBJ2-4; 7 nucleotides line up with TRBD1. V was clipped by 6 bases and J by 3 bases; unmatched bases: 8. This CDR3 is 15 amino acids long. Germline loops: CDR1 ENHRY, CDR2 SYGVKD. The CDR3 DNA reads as TGTGCCATCAGAGGTCAGGGGGACAGCAAAAACATTCAGTACTTC. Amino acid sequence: CAIRGQGDSKNIQYF.

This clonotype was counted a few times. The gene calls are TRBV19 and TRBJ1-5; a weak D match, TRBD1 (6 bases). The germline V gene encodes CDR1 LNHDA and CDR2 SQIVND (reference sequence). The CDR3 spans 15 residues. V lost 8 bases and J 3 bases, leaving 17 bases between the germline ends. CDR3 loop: CASLKDSSFNQPQHF. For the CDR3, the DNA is TGTGCCAGTCTTAAGGACAGTTCCTTCAATCAGCCCCAGCATTTT.

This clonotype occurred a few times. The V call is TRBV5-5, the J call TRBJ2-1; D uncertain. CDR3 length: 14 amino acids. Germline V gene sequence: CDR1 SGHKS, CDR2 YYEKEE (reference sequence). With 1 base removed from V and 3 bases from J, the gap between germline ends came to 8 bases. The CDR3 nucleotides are TGTGCCAGCAGCTTGATTGTCGGCTACAATGAGCAGTTCTTC. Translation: CASSLIVGYNEQFF. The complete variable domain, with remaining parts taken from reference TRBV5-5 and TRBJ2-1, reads DAGVTQSPTHLIKTRGQQVTLRCSPISGHKSVSWYQQVLGQGPQFIFQYYEKEERGRGNFPDRFSARQFPNYSSELNVNALLLGDSALYLCASSLIVGYNEQFFGPGTRLTVL.

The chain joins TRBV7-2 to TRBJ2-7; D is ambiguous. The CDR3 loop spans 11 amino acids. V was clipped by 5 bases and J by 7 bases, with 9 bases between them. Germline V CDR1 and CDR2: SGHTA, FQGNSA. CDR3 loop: CASSHRMEQYF. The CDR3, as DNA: TGTGCCAGCAGCCACCGGATGGAGCAGTACTTC.

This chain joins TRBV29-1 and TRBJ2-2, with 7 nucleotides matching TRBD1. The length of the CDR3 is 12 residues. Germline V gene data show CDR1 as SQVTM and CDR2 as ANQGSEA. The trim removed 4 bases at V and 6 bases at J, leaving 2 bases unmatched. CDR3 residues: CSVGDSPGELFF. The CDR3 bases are TGCAGCGTTGGGGACAGCCCCGGGGAGCTGTTTTTT.